The entry below gives a single TCR beta chain sequence along with its context. The ends were cut back, 0 bases at V and 2 bases at J, with 16 bases in the middle. The CDR3 contains 17 residues. CDR1 LGHNA and CDR2 YSLEER come from the germline V gene. The data were produced by immunoSEQ multiplex PCR, yet TCRdb's version contains in-frame clones alone and is incomplete. The sample consists of around 26,000 clones, roughly nine tenths of them appearing once. This record belongs to a study of blood T cell repertoires in COVID-19. The source material was peripheral blood. This TCR was recovered from a man between 65 and 85 years old with active COVID-19. V is TRBV4-3 and J is TRBJ2-5; perhaps TRBD1 as D (5 bases). The DNA for the CDR3 is TGCGCCAGCAGCCAAGATAGGGCAGGGCATCAACAAGAGACCCAGTACTTC. It encodes CASSQDRAGHQQETQYF.